The sequence of this T cell receptor beta chain was determined in a study of regulatory T cells in long-lasting Graves disease. This sample's time point: newly diagnosed GD, antithyroid drugs for less than 3 months. The TCR library used RNA extracted from PBMCs. Xi'an, China, was home to the endocrinology department that provided patients. The TCR beta library used iRepertoire HTBI primers with Arm-PCR amplification of CDR3. TCRdb reanalysed the multiplex PCR reads using MiXCR and keeps one entry per CDR3 protein. Seen here are hundreds of thousands of distinct CDR3 sequences, approximately 13% observed once, and the top ten hold over 7.5%. This clonotype was observed a few times. The junction had 9 bases not matched to a gene; V was cut back by 5 bases and J by 7 bases. From germline, CDR1 is SGHVS and CDR2 FQNEAQ. The CDR3 sequence is 15 residues long. The data were also submitted as part of a second study, on T cells in Graves' hyperthyroidism and ophthalmopathy.

The TCR sequence derives from a man aged 30 to 39 with Graves disease. The chain has TRBV7-8 and TRBJ2-1; 9 bases are a match to TRBD2. Source: peripheral blood mononuclear cells (PBMCs), taken at new diagnosis, from a patient treated with antithyroid drugs. In DNA, the CDR3 is TGTGCCAGCAGCAATTTAGCGGGAGTGCGGAATGAGCAGTTCTTC. It codes for CASSNLAGVRNEQFF.